This T cell receptor beta chain was identified in a study of blood T cell repertoires in COVID-19. Study at large: The origin of the acute and convalescent COVID-19 samples was the United States, Italy and Spain. In each case, the material was cDNA or gDNA derived from T cells, B-cell-depleted T cells, or PBMCs.

The authors' processing: Reference gene primer amplification yielded estimated nucleated cell counts. Clones were read by immunoSEQ multiplex PCR, and TCRdb kept only the in-frame ones, dropping some. Clone size and V and J calls were adopted from that table, with D and trimming inferred from the DNA. The sample shows roughly 79,000 clones, approximately 82% of them seen only once. This CDR3 has 16 amino acids. Germline V CDR1 and CDR2: KGHSH, LQKENI. Losses at the gene ends were 5 bases for V and 7 bases for J; bases not matched to a gene: 13. What was sequenced was peripheral blood. The rearrangement joins TRBV18 to TRBJ1-1; 10 bases fit TRBD1. This TCR was sampled from a human donor in a cohort sampled during active COVID-19. The CDR3 nucleotides are TGTGCCAGCTCAACGCCGGGACAGGGGACGAAGGGTGAAGCTTTCTTT. It is translated as CASSTPGQGTKGEAFF.